This TCR beta chain derives from a study of blood T cell repertoires in COVID-19. The assay was immunoSEQ multiplex PCR, and TCRdb's table has in-frame clones only and misses some. This sample yields some 250,000 clones, of which about 89% are seen a single time; under 9.5% belongs to the top ten. Sequencing was carried out using PBMCs or T cells enriched from blood (not recorded which). This sequence originates from a man in his forties who had recovered from COVID-19.

The DNA for the CDR3 is TGTGCCAGTAAGGGACAGACGAACACTGAAGCTTTCTTT. Amino acid sequence: CASKGQTNTEAFF. This sequence joins TRBV19 and TRBJ1-1, with 7 positions matching TRBD1. CDR3 length: 13 amino acids. Germline V gene sequence: CDR1 LNHDA, CDR2 SQIVND (reference sequence). The V gene end was trimmed by 7 bases and the J gene end by 1 base; junction bases not matched to a gene: 3.